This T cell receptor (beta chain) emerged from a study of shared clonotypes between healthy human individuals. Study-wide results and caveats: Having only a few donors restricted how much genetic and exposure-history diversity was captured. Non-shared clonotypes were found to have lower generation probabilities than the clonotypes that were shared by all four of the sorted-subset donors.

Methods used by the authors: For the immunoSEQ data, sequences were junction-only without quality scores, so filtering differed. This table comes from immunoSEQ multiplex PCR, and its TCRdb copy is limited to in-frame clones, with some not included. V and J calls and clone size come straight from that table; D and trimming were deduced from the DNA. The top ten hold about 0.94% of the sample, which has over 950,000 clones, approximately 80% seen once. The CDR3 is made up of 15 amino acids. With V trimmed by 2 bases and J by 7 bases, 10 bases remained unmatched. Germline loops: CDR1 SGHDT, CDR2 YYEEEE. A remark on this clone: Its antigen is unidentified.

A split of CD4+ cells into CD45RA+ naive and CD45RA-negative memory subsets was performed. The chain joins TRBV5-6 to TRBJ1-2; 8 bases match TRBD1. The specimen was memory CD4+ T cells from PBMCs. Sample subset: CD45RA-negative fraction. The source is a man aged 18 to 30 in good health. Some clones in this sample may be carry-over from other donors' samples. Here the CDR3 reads CASSLDPGGAVGYTF. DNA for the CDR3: TGTGCCAGCAGCTTAGATCCAGGGGGCGCGGTTGGCTACACCTTC.